The entry below describes one T cell receptor beta chain. This entry is derived from a study of blood T cell repertoires in COVID-19. Study-level information: Samples representing acute and convalescent COVID-19 were sourced from the United States, Italy and Spain. PBMCs, B-cell-depleted T cells, or T cells provided the cDNA or gDNA that made up the material.

Original methodology: Estimation of nucleated cell counts was performed using reference gene primer amplification. Clones were sequenced by immunoSEQ multiplex PCR, and TCRdb holds only the in-frame ones, with some missing. That table is the source of V, J and clone size, and D and trimming were worked out from the DNA. The table includes around 67,000 clones, over 70% detected once. The sequence derives from a woman in her 70s with acute or convalescent COVID-19. Sequencing was done on a sample of peripheral blood.

CDR3 loop: CASSLEGRGQYGYTF. The CDR3 DNA follows: TGCGCCAGCAGCTTGGAGGGCAGGGGGCAGTATGGCTACACCTTC. The J gene is TRBJ1-2, the V gene TRBV5-1, with TRBD1 matching 8 bases. The CDR3 runs 15 residues. With 0 bases clipped from V and 5 bases from J, the junction kept 6 bases outside the gene matches. Germline V lookup: CDR1 SGHRS, CDR2 YFSETQ.